The clone carrying this T cell receptor beta chain has at least ten counts. Time point denoted: after trial treatment. The treatment denotes: LDRT plus nivolumab, ipilimumab, low-dose cyclophosphamide and aspirin (RACIN trial). These data come from a study of low-dose radiotherapy and immunotherapy resistance in tumors. Study summary: Intravenous administration to patients comprised nivolumab at 240 mg every two weeks and ipilimumab at 1 mg/kg every six weeks.

TRAV and TRBV primers primed cDNA for both TCRalpha and TCRbeta. A constant-region primer paired with the V-primer adapter amplified TCRs over about 19 PCR cycles. TCRdb passed the reads through MiXCR, listing each CDR3 protein once. The table has approximately 45,000 distinct CDR3 sequences, 20% to 30% seen once. The germline V and J ends were trimmed by 3 bases and 1 base, with 9 bases remaining between them. The CDR3 consists of 14 residues. CDR1 LNHDA and CDR2 SQIVND come from the germline V gene (reference sequence). The chain links TRBV19 to TRBJ2-5; no clear D gene. The sequences come from PBMCs, collected after low-dose radiotherapy plus immunotherapy. The TCR sequence derives from a male donor with prostate cancer. The DNA for the CDR3 is TGTGCCAGTAGTATTACGGGTTTCCAAGAGACCCAGTACTTC. It specifies CASSITGFQETQYF.